This TCR beta chain appears in the sequencing data of a study of post-analysis software for immune sequencing data. Study-wide context: The disease courses spanned relapsing-remitting, secondary progressive and progressive-relapsing forms of multiple sclerosis.

The table lists this clonotype with a few counts. Unique molecular identifiers were present in the TCR beta cDNA libraries. T cells numbering roughly 1 to 10 million yielded a few hundred thousand cDNA molecules. TCRdb independently ran MiXCR on the PCR reads; one entry per CDR3 protein. The table records about 540,000 distinct CDR3 sequences, 30% to 40% of them present only once. The sample comprised blood. This TCR came from a girl aged 2-17 years with multiple sclerosis.

The CDR3 loop is CASSDRQGIAYGYTF. The CDR3 DNA follows: TGTGCCAGCAGTGACCGACAGGGGATCGCGTACGGCTACACCTTC. The chain carries TRBV6-1 and TRBJ1-2; 8 positions match TRBD1. After removal of 3 bases from V and 8 bases from J, the junction contained 11 bases not matched to a gene. Germline loops: CDR1 MNHNS, CDR2 SASEGT. The length of the CDR3 is 15 residues.